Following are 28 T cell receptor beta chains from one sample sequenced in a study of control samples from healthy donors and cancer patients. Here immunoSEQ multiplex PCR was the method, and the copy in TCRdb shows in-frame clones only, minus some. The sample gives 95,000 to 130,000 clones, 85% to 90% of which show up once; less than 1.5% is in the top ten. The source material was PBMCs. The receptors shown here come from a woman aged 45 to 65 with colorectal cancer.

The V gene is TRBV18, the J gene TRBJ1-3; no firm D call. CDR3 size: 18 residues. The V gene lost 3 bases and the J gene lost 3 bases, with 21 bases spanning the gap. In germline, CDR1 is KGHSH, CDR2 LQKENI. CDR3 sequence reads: CASSPPASFGEDGNTIYF. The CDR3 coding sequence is TGTGCCAGCTCACCCCCAGCCTCGTTTGGCGAGGATGGAAACACCATATATTTT.

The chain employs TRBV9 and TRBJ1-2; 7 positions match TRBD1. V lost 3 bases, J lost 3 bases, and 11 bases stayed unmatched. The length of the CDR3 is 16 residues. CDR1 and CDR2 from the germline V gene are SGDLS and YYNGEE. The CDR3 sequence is CASSALTGESDYGYTF. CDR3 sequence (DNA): TGTGCCAGCAGCGCGCTAACAGGGGAAAGTGACTATGGCTACACCTTC.

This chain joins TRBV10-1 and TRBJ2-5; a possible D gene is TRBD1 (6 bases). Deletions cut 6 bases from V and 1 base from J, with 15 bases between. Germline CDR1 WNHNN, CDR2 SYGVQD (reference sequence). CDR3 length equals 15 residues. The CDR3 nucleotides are TGCGCCAGCAGCGATGCCGGGACAACCCAAGAGACCCAGTACTTC. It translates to CASSDAGTTQETQYF.

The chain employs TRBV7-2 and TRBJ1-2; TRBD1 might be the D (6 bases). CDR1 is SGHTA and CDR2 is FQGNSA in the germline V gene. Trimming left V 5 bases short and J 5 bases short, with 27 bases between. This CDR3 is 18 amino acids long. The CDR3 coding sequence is TGTGCCAGCAGCCCCTTTCGTGGGGGCGGTTCTGTGGATTATGGCTACACCTTC. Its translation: CASSPFRGGGSVDYGYTF.

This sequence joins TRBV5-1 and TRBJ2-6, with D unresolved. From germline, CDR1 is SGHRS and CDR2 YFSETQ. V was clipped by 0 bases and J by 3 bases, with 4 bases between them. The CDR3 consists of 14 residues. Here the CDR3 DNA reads TGCGCCAGCAGCTTGGCAGTTGGGGCCAACGTCCTGACTTTC. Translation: CASSLAVGANVLTF.

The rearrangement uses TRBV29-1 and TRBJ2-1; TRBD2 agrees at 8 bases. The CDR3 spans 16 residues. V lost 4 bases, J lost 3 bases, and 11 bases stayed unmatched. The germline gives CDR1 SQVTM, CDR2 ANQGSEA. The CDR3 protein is CSVAGRLRGVYNEQFF. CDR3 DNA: TGCAGCGTTGCTGGACGATTGCGGGGGGTCTACAATGAGCAGTTCTTC.

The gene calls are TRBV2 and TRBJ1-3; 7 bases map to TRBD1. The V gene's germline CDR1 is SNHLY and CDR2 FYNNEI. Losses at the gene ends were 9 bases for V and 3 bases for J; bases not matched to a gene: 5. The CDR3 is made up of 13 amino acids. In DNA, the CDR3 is TGTGCCAGTACACAGGGGAGTGGAAACACCATATATTTT. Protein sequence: CASTQGSGNTIYF.

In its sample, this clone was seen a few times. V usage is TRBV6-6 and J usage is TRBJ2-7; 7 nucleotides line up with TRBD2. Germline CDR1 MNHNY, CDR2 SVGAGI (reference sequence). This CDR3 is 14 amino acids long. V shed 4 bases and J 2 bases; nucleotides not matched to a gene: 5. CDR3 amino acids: CASSLGGGTYEQYF. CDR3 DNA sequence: TGTGCCAGCAGTTTGGGGGGGGGTACCTACGAGCAGTACTTC.

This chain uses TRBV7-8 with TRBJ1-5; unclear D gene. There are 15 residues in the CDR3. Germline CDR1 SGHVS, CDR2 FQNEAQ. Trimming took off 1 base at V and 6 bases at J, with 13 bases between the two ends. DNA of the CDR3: TGTGCCAGCAGCTTAGGGTCGACCCCGGGTCAGCCCCAGCATTTT. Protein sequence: CASSLGSTPGQPQHF.

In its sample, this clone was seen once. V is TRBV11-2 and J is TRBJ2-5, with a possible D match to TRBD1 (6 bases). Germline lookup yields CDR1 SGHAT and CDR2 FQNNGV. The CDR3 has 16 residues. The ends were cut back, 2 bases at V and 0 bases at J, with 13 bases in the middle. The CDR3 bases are TGTGCCAGCAGCTTATTGGGCCGGACAGACCAAGAGACCCAGTACTTC. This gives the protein CASSLLGRTDQETQYF.

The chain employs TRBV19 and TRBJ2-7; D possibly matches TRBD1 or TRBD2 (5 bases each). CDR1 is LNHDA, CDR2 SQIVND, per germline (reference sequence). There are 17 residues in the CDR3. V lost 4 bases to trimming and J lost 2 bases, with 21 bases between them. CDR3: CASSTYSGTGRPYEQYF. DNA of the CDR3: TGTGCCAGTAGTACTTATTCCGGGACGGGGAGACCCTACGAGCAGTACTTC.

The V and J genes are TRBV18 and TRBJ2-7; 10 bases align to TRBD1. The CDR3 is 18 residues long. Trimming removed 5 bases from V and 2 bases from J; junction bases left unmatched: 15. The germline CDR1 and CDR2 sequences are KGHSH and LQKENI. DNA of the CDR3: TGTGCCAGCTCAATTTTCGGCCAAGATGGGACAGGGGCCTACGAGCAGTACTTC. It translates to CASSIFGQDGTGAYEQYF.

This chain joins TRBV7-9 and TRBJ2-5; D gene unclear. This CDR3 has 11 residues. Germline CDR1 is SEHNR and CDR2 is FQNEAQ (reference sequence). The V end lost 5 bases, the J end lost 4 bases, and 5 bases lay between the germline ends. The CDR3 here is CASSAGETQYF. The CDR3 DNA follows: TGTGCCAGCAGCGCAGGAGAGACCCAGTACTTC. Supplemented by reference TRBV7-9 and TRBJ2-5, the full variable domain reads DTGVSQNPRHKITKRGQNVTFRCDPISEHNRLYWYRQTLGQGPEFLTYFQNEAQLEKSRLLSDRFSAERPKGSFSTLEIQRTEQGDSAMYLCASSAGETQYFGPGTRLLVL.

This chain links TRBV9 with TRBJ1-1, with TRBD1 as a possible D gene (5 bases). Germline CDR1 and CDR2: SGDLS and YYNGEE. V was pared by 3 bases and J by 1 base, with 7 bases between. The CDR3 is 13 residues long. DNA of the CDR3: TGTGCCAGCAGCGAGACAGAGAACACTGAAGCTTTCTTT. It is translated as CASSETENTEAFF.

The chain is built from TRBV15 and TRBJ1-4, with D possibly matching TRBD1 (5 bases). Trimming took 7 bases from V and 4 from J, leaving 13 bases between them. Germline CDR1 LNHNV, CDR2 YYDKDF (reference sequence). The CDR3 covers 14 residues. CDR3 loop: CATKSRQFNEKLFF. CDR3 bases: TGTGCCACCAAGTCAAGACAGTTTAATGAAAAACTGTTTTTT.

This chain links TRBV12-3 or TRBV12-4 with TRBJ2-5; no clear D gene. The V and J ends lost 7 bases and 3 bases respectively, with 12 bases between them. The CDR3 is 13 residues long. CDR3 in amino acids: CASTLERKETQYF. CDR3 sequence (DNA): TGTGCCAGCACTCTTGAGCGAAAAGAGACCCAGTACTTC.

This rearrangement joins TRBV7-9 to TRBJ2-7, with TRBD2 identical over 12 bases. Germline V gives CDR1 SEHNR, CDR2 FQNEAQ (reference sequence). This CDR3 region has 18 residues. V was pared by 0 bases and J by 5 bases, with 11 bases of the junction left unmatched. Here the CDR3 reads CASSLALRASGRDDEQYF. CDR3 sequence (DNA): TGTGCCAGCAGCTTAGCGCTTAGGGCTAGCGGGAGGGATGACGAGCAGTACTTC.

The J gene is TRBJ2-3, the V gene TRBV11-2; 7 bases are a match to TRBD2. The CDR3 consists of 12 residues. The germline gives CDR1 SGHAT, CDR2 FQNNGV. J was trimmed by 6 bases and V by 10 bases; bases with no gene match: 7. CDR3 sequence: CATDKLADTQYF. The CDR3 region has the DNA TGTGCCACCGACAAACTAGCGGATACGCAGTATTTT.

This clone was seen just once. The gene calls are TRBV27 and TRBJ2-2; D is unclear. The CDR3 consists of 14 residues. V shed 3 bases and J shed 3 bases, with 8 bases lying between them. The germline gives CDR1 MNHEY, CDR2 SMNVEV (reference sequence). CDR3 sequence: CASSFSPDTGELFF. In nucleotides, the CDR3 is TGTGCCAGCAGTTTTTCGCCCGACACCGGGGAGCTGTTTTTT.

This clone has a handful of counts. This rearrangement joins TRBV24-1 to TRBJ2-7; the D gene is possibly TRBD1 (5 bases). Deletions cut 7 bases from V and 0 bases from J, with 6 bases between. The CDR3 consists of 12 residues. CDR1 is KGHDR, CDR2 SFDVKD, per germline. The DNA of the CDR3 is TGTGCCACCAGGGACAACTCCTACGAGCAGTACTTC. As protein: CATRDNSYEQYF.

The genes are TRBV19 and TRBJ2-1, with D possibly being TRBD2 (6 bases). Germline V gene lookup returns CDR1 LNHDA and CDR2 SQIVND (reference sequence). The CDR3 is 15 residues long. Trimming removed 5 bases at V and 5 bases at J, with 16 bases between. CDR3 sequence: CASSAWDSAHNEQFF. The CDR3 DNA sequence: TGTGCCAGTAGTGCCTGGGACTCCGCGCACAATGAGCAGTTCTTC.

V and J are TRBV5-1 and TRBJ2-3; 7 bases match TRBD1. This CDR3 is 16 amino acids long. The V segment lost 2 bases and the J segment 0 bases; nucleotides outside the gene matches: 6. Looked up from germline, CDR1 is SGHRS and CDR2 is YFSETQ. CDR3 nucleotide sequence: TGCGCCAGCAGCTTACAAACAGGGGCTAGCACAGATACGCAGTATTTT. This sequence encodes CASSLQTGASTDTQYF. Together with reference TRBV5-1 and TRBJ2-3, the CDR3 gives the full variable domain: KAGVTQTPRYLIKTRGQQVTLSCSPISGHRSVSWYQQTPGQGLQFLFEYFSETQRNKGNFPGRFSGRQFSNSRSEMNVSTLELGDSALYLCASSLQTGASTDTQYFGPGTRLTVL.

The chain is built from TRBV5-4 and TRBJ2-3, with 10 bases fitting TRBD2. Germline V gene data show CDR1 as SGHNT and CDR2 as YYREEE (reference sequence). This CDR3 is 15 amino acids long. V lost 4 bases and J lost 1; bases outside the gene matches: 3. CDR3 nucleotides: TGTGCCAGCAGCAAAGGGACTAGCGGCACAGATACGCAGTATTTT. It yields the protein CASSKGTSGTDTQYF.

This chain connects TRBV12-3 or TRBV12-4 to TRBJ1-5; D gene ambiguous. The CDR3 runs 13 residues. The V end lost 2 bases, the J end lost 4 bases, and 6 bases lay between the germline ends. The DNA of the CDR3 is TGTGCCAGCAGTTTATATGGAAATCAGCCCCAGCATTTT. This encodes CASSLYGNQPQHF.

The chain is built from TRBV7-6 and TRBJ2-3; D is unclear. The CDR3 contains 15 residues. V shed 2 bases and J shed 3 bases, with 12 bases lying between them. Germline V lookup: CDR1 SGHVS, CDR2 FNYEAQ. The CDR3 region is CASSLLDTQTDTQYF. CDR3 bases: TGTGCCAGCAGCTTACTAGATACCCAAACAGATACGCAGTATTTT.

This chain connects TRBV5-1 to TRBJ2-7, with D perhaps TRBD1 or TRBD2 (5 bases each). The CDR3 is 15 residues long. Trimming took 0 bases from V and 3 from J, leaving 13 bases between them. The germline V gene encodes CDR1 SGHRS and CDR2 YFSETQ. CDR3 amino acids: CASSLEGTSLYEQYF. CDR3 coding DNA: TGCGCCAGCAGCTTGGAAGGGACCTCCCTCTACGAGCAGTACTTC.

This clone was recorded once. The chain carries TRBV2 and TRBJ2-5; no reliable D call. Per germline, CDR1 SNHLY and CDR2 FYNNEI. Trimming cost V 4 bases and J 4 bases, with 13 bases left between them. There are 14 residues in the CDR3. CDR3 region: CASSVDLGSETQYF. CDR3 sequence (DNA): TGTGCCAGCAGTGTCGATCTGGGCTCAGAGACCCAGTACTTC.

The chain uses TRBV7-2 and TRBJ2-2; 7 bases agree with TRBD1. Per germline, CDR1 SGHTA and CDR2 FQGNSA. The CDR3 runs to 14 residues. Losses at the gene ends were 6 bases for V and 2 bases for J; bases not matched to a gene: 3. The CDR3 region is CASRWDSNTGELFF. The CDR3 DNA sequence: TGTGCCAGCAGGTGGGACAGCAACACCGGGGAGCTGTTTTTT. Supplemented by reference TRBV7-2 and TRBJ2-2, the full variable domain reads GAGVSQSPSNKVTEKGKDVELRCDPISGHTALYWYRQSLGQGLEFLIYFQGNSAPDKSGLPSDRFSAERTGGSVSTLTIQRTQQEDSAVYLCASRWDSNTGELFFGEGSRLTVL.